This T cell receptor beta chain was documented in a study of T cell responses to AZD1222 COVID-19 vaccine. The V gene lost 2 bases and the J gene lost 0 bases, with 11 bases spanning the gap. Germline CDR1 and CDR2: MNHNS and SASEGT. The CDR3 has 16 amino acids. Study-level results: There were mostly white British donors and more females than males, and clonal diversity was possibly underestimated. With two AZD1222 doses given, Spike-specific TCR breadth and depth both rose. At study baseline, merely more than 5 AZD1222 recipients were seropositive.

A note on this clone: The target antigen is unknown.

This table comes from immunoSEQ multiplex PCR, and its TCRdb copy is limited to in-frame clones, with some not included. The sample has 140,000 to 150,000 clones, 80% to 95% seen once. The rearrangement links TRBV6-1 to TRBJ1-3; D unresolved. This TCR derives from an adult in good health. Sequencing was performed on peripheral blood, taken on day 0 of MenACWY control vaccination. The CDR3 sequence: CASSEQSSYSGNTIYF. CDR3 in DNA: TGTGCCAGCAGTGAACAGAGCAGCTACTCTGGAAACACCATATATTTT.